This TCR beta chain came from a study of T cell repertoires in cytomegalovirus infection. Whole-study findings and limits: CMV-specific TCR beta clonotypes restricted by HLA-C dominated the ex vivo response.

This clonotype occurred a few times. Its antigen is not known. TCRdb passed the reads through MiXCR, listing each CDR3 protein once. The profile shows roughly 920,000 distinct CDR3 sequences, roughly 30% of them singletons. This CDR3 spans 15 amino acids. Trimming took off 6 bases at V and 3 bases at J, with 17 bases between the two ends. This chain links TRBV12-3 or TRBV12-4 with TRBJ1-2; no reliable D call. The specimen comprised cultured CD8+ T cells from PBMCs, sampled from culture after CMV antigen stimulation. The source is a human donor in good health (CMV status not recorded). Some clones in this sample may be carry-over from other donors' samples. The CDR3 sequence: CASSNPAGLHYGYTF. CDR3 coding DNA: TGTGCCAGCAGCAACCCCGCCGGGCTCCACTATGGCTACACCTTC.